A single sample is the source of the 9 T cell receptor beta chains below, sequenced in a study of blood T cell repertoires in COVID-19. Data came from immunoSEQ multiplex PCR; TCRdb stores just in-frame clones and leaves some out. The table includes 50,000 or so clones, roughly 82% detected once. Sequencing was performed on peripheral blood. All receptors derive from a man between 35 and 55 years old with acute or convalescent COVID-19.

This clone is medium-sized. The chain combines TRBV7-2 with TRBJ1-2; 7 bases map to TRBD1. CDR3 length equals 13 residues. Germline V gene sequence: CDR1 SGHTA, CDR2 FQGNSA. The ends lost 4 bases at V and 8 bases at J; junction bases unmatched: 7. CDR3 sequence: CASSSTGFSGYTF. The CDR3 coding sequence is TGTGCCAGCAGCTCGACAGGGTTCAGCGGCTACACCTTC.

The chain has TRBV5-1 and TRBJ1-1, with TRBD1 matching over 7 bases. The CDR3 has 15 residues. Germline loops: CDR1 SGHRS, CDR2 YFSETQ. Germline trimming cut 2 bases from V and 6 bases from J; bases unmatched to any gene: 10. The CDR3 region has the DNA TGCGCCAGCAGCTTAAGGACAGGTCAAGGGGCTGAAGCTTTCTTT. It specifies CASSLRTGQGAEAFF.

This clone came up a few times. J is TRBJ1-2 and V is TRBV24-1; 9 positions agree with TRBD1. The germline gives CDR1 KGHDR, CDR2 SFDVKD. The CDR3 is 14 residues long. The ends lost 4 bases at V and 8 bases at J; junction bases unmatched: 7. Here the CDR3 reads CATSDPGTGKGYTF. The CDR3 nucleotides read TGTGCCACCAGTGACCCCGGGACAGGGAAGGGCTACACCTTC.

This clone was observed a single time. DNA for the CDR3: TGTGCCAGTAGTGGCTACCAGGTCAACACTGAAGCTTTCTTT. This translates into CASSGYQVNTEAFF. The chain recombines TRBV19 with TRBJ1-1; no reliable D call. There are 14 residues in the CDR3. The V gene's germline CDR1 is LNHDA and CDR2 SQIVND (reference sequence). The V and J ends lost 5 bases and 2 bases respectively, with 12 bases between them. Variable domain in full (rest from reference TRBV19 and TRBJ1-1): DGGITQSPKYLFRKEGQNVTLSCEQNLNHDAMYWYRQDPGQGLRLIYYSQIVNDFQKGDIAEGYSVSREKKESFPLTVTSAQKNPTAFYLCASSGYQVNTEAFFGQGTRLTVV.

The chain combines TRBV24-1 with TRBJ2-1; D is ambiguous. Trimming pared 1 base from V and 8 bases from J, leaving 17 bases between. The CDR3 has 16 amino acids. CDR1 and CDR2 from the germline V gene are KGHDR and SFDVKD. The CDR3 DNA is TGTGCCACCAGTGATTTAGCAGGTGCTGATCGAGATGAGCAGTTCTTC. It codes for CATSDLAGADRDEQFF.

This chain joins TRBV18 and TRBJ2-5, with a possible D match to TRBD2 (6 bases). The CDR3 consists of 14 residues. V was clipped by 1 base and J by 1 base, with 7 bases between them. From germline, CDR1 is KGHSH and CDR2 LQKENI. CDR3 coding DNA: TGTGCCAGCTCACCACTCGGGGGCCAAGAGACCCAGTACTTC. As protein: CASSPLGGQETQYF.

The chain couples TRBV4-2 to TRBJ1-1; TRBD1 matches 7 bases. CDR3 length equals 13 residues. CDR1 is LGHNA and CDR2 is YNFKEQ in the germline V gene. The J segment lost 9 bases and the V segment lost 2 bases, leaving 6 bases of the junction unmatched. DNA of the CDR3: TGTGCCAGCAGCCAAACGGGGGACAGACAAGCTTTCTTT. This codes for CASSQTGDRQAFF.

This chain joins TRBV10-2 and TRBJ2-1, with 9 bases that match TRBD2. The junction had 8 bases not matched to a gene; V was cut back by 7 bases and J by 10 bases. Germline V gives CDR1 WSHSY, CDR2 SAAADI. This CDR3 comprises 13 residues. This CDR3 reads CASKGGGASEQFF. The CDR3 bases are TGCGCCAGCAAGGGCGGGGGGGCCAGCGAGCAGTTCTTC.

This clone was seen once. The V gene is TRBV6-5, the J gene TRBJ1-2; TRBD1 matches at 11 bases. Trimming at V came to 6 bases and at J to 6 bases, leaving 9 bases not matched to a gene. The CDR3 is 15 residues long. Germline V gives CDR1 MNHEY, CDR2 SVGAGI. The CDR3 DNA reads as TGTGCCAGCAGGAGGGGGGACAGGGGGGCGGATGGCTACACCTTC. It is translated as CASRRGDRGADGYTF.